Following are 21 T cell receptor beta chains from one sample sequenced in a study of CD8 T cells in ankylosing spondylitis (TCRdb year 2017). The method was 5' RACE. The data were produced on an Illumina HiSeq 2500. The public reads were reanalyzed by TCRdb: fastp trimming at Q25, MiXCR alignment, in-frame beta chains only. Rows are unified per CDR3 protein, each entry keeping the most common DNA and genes. This sample comprises about 250,000 distinct CDR3 sequences, under 8.5% of them detected only once. Clones ranked in the top ten supply 4.5% to 5% of the sample. The sample consisted of blood, either unsorted or a sorted T cell fraction (not recorded which). Receptor source: a female donor with ankylosing spondylitis or in good health (not recorded which).

This clonotype has a count of ten or more. The chain joins TRBV7-9 to TRBJ2-1; 10 bases are a match to TRBD2. This CDR3 comprises 15 residues. The V segment lost 4 bases and the J segment 6 bases; nucleotides outside the gene matches: 6. Germline values: CDR1 SEHNR, CDR2 FQNEAQ (reference sequence). Here the CDR3 reads CASSSSGRAINEQFF. For the CDR3, the DNA is TGTGCCAGCAGCTCAAGCGGGAGGGCCATCAATGAGCAGTTCTTC.

This clonotype appeared many times. The V gene is TRBV5-4, the J gene TRBJ2-7; the D is unclear. CDR1 SGHNT and CDR2 YYREEE come from the germline V gene (reference sequence). V gave up 5 bases and J gave up 2 bases, with 8 bases separating them. This CDR3 region has 12 residues. The CDR3 nucleotides read TGTGCCAGCAGTCCCAGGCCCTACGAGCAGTACTTC. The encoded protein is CASSPRPYEQYF.

This clonotype was counted between two and nine times. The V gene is TRBV15, the J gene TRBJ1-2; 7 positions agree with TRBD1. CDR3 length: 14 residues. CDR1 and CDR2 (germline): LNHNV, YYDKDF (reference sequence). The J segment lost 7 bases and the V segment lost 1 base, leaving 6 bases of the junction unmatched. The CDR3: CATSRVDREGGYTF. The CDR3 DNA reads as TGTGCCACCAGCAGAGTAGACAGGGAGGGTGGCTACACCTTC. Filled out from reference TRBV15 and TRBJ1-2, the complete variable domain reads DAMVIQNPRYQVTQFGKPVTLSCSQTLNHNVMYWYQQKSSQAPKLLFHYYDKDFNNEADTPDNFQSRRPNTSFCFLDIRSPGLGDTAMYLCATSRVDREGGYTFGSGTRLTVV.

This clonotype appeared many times. V usage is TRBV6-5 and J usage is TRBJ1-4, with TRBD1 identical over 10 bases. The length of the CDR3 is 16 residues. The V gene end was trimmed by 2 bases and the J gene end by 5 bases; junction bases not matched to a gene: 5. Germline V gene data show CDR1 as MNHEY and CDR2 as SVGAGI. CDR3 in DNA: TGTGCCAGCAGTTACGGAGGGACAGGGGACAATGAAAAACTGTTTTTT. Protein: CASSYGGTGDNEKLFF.

In this sample, this clonotype turned up a few times. The rearrangement links TRBV6-5 to TRBJ2-7; possibly TRBD1 for D (5 bases). Trimming removed 0 bases at V and 2 bases at J, with 20 bases between. Germline lookup yields CDR1 MNHEY and CDR2 SVGAGI. CDR3 length: 18 residues. This CDR3 is CASSYSKLQGTSPYEQYF. The CDR3 DNA reads as TGTGCCAGCAGTTACTCGAAATTGCAGGGCACTTCCCCCTACGAGCAGTACTTC.

This clonotype was recorded many times. V gene TRBV2 combines with J gene TRBJ2-5; the match to TRBD1 covers 9 bases. Germline CDR1 reads SNHLY; CDR2 reads FYNNEI. The CDR3 totals 12 residues. Losses at the gene ends were 7 bases for V and 9 bases for J; bases not matched to a gene: 6. This CDR3 reads CASKDRTGAQYF. The CDR3 DNA is TGTGCCAGCAAAGACAGGACAGGGGCCCAGTACTTC.

This clonotype came up many times. The rearrangement uses TRBV10-3 and TRBJ2-2; D is perhaps TRBD1 (5 bases). Between the trimmed V and J ends, which lost 11 bases and 0 bases, there was a span of 13 bases. The germline V gene has CDR1 ENHRY and CDR2 SYGVKD. The length of the CDR3 is 14 residues. CDR3 sequence reads: CASSTDSNTGELFF. The CDR3 DNA sequence: TGTGCCTCCTCGACAGATTCGAACACCGGGGAGCTGTTTTTT.

The DNA of the CDR3 is TGCAGTGCTAGCCCCCCTTTGACAGGGGAGTGGGATGAGCAGTTCTTC. Protein: CSASPPLTGEWDEQFF. The rearrangement links TRBV20-1 to TRBJ2-1, with 8 bases aligning to TRBD1. This CDR3 comprises 16 residues. Germline loops: CDR1 DFQATT, CDR2 SNEGSKA (reference sequence). V was pared by 3 bases and J by 8 bases, with 15 bases of the junction left unmatched.

In its sample, this clonotype was seen many times. The genes are TRBV5-5 and TRBJ2-2; D unresolved. The CDR3 runs 17 residues. Germline lookup yields CDR1 SGHKS and CDR2 YYEKEE (reference sequence). V lost 7 bases, J lost 5 bases, and 24 bases lay in between. CDR3 in amino acids: CASRSGLLMASTGELFF. The CDR3, as DNA: TGTGCCAGCCGATCGGGTCTTCTTATGGCGAGTACCGGGGAGCTGTTTTTT. The variable domain in full, completed from reference TRBV5-5 and TRBJ2-2, reads DAGVTQSPTHLIKTRGQQVTLRCSPISGHKSVSWYQQVLGQGPQFIFQYYEKEERGRGNFPDRFSARQFPNYSSELNVNALLLGDSALYLCASRSGLLMASTGELFFGEGSRLTVL.

This clonotype was found a few times. V and J are TRBV7-2 and TRBJ2-3, with 7 bases that match TRBD2. V lost 4 bases and J lost 3; bases outside the gene matches: 13. Looked up from germline, CDR1 is SGHTA and CDR2 is FQGNSA. The CDR3 contains 17 residues. For the CDR3, the DNA is TGTGCCAGCAGCTCCCTTGCTTGGGGGAGGGCAACAGATACGCAGTATTTT. Translated, it gives CASSSLAWGRATDTQYF.

In the case of this clonotype: This may be a read error, as it is one base from a much larger clone. The rearrangement uses TRBV7-2 and TRBJ2-2; D remains unclear. The CDR3 spans 13 residues. The germline V gene has CDR1 SGHTA and CDR2 FQGNSA. Trimming removed 2 bases at V and 3 bases at J, with 4 bases between. CDR3: CASSLWDTGELFF. CDR3 DNA sequence: TGTGCCAGCAGCTTATGGGACACCGGGGAGCTGTTTTTT.

This clonotype was seen ten or more times. The V and J genes are TRBV7-8 and TRBJ1-6; D remains unclear. The V end was cut by 8 bases, the J end by 10 bases, with 18 bases between. The CDR3 covers 14 residues. Germline lookup yields CDR1 SGHVS and CDR2 FQNEAQ. This CDR3 is CASRPEGSSSPLHF. CDR3 sequence (DNA): TGTGCCAGCCGCCCCGAGGGATCTTCGTCACCCCTCCACTTT.

Ten or more counts support this clonotype. This chain joins TRBV2 and TRBJ2-3; tentatively, D is TRBD2 (6 bases). The CDR3 runs to 14 residues. The V end was cut by 2 bases, the J end by 7 bases, with 13 bases between. CDR1 and CDR2 from the germline V gene are SNHLY and FYNNEI. CDR3 DNA sequence: TGTGCCAGCAGTGAACTGCGGGATGGGCATACGCAGTATTTT. Its translation is CASSELRDGHTQYF. Together with reference TRBV2 and TRBJ2-3, the CDR3 gives the full variable domain: EPEVTQTPSHQVTQMGQEVILRCVPISNHLYFYWYRQILGQKVEFLVSFYNNEISEKSEIFDDQFSVERPDGSNFTLKIRSTKLEDSAMYFCASSELRDGHTQYFGPGTRLTVL.

This clonotype came up many times. The CDR3 protein is CAWSVLLAGYTF. CDR3 nucleotides: TGTGCCTGGAGTGTACTCCTGGCTGGCTACACCTTC. The V call is TRBV30, the J call TRBJ1-2, with D uncertain. Trimming cost V 0 bases and J 7 bases, with 9 bases left between them. This CDR3 is built from 12 residues. The germline V gene encodes CDR1 GTSNPN and CDR2 SVGIG (reference sequence).

Notes on this clonotype: A single base separates this from a much larger clone, so it may be a read error. The chain couples TRBV27 to TRBJ2-1; 10 nucleotides match TRBD2. The germline gives CDR1 MNHEY, CDR2 SMNVEV (reference sequence). The CDR3 covers 15 residues. CDR3 residues: CVSSSWLAGVNEQFF. In DNA, the CDR3 is TGTGTCAGCAGTTCGTGGCTAGCGGGAGTCAATGAGCAGTTCTTC.

This clonotype was picked up many times. This chain joins TRBV2 and TRBJ1-2; maybe TRBD1 (6 bases). Germline V gene data show CDR1 as SNHLY and CDR2 as FYNNEI. The CDR3 runs 15 residues. The germline V and J ends were trimmed by 3 bases and 7 bases, with 18 bases remaining between them. The CDR3 nucleotides are TGTGCCAGCAGTGATGACAGGCCGGGGGGTAGTGGCTACACCTTC. Translated: CASSDDRPGGSGYTF.

V and J are TRBV7-2 and TRBJ2-7; possible D gene TRBD1, 5 bases. V gave up 1 base and J gave up 6 bases, with 13 bases separating them. The length of the CDR3 is 14 residues. In germline, CDR1 is SGHTA, CDR2 FQGNSA. CDR3 residues: CASSLGSGLGEQYF. In DNA, the CDR3 is TGTGCCAGCAGCTTAGGATCAGGGTTAGGCGAGCAGTACTTC. Supplemented by reference TRBV7-2 and TRBJ2-7, the full variable domain reads GAGVSQSPSNKVTEKGKDVELRCDPISGHTALYWYRQSLGQGLEFLIYFQGNSAPDKSGLPSDRFSAERTGGSVSTLTIQRTQQEDSAVYLCASSLGSGLGEQYFGPGTRLTVT.

This clonotype was picked up many times. The gene calls are TRBV7-2 and TRBJ1-2, with D unclear. The CDR3 consists of 14 residues. CDR1 and CDR2 (germline): SGHTA, FQGNSA. Trimming shortened V by 5 bases and J by 2 bases, and 12 bases separated the two germline ends. CDR3 protein: CASSPEHGNYGYTF. CDR3 in DNA: TGTGCCAGCAGCCCCGAACACGGAAACTATGGCTACACCTTC.

With respect to this clonotype: This may be a read error: a much more frequent sequence differs by one nucleotide. The chain uses TRBV5-4 and TRBJ2-7; 8 bases line up with TRBD2. The germline gives CDR1 SGHNT, CDR2 YYREEE (reference sequence). Trimming cost V 0 bases and J 1 base; bases outside gene matches: 18. This CDR3 spans 20 amino acids. The CDR3 loop reads CASSLAFRFSGGPLSYEQYF. For the CDR3, the DNA is TGTGCCAGCAGCTTGGCATTCCGGTTTTCGGGAGGGCCACTATCCTACGAGCAGTACTTC.

This clonotype was counted between two and nine times. The gene calls are TRBV10-3 and TRBJ2-1; perhaps TRBD1 as D (5 bases). Trimming shortened V by 5 bases and J by 8 bases, and 13 bases separated the two germline ends. The CDR3 is made up of 13 amino acids. CDR1 and CDR2 (germline): ENHRY, SYGVKD. The CDR3 here is CAISTPSQDEQFF. Here the CDR3 DNA reads TGTGCCATCAGTACGCCCTCACAGGATGAGCAGTTCTTC.

The table lists this clonotype with many counts. The chain carries TRBV6-4 and TRBJ2-1; maybe TRBD2 (6 bases). This CDR3 comprises 14 residues. V gave up 5 bases and J gave up 7 bases, with 15 bases separating them. CDR1 and CDR2 (germline): MRHNA, SNTAGT. The CDR3 loop is CASSTETRSNEQFF. In DNA, the CDR3 is TGTGCCAGCAGTACTGAGACTAGGTCGAATGAGCAGTTCTTC.